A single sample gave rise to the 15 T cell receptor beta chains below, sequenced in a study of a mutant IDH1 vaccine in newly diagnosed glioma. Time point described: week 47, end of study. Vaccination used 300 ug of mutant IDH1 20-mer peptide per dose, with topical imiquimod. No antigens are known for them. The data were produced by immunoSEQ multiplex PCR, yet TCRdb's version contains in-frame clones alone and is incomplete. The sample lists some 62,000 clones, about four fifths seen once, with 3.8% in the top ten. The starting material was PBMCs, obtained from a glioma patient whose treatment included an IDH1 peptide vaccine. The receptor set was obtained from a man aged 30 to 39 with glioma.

CDR3 sequence: CASSAIGSSTGELFF. CDR3 in DNA: TGTGCCAGCAGTGCCATTGGGAGTAGCACCGGGGAGCTGTTTTTT. This sequence joins TRBV9 and TRBJ2-2; a possible D gene is TRBD2 (5 bases). Germline V gives CDR1 SGDLS, CDR2 YYNGEE. V lost 5 bases and J lost 4, with 15 bases in between. The length of the CDR3 is 15 residues. The full variable domain, rest sourced from reference TRBV9 and TRBJ2-2, is DSGVTQTPKHLITATGQRVTLRCSPRSGDLSVYWYQQSLDQGLQFLIQYYNGEERAKGNILERFSAQQFPDLHSELNLSSLELGDSALYFCASSAIGSSTGELFFGEGSRLTVL.

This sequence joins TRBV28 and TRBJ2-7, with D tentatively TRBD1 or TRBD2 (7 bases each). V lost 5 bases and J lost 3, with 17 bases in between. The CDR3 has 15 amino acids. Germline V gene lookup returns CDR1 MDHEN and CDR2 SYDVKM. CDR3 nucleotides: TGTGCCAGCAGTAGCAGGGGAGGGGGCCACTACGAGCAGTACTTC. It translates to CASSSRGGGHYEQYF.

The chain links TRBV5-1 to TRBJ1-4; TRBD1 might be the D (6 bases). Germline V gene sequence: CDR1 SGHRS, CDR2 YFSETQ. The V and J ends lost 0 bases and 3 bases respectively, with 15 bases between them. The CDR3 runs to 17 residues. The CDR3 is CASSLVLLDSPNEKLFF. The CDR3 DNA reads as TGCGCCAGCAGCTTGGTCTTATTGGACAGCCCTAATGAAAAACTGTTTTTT.

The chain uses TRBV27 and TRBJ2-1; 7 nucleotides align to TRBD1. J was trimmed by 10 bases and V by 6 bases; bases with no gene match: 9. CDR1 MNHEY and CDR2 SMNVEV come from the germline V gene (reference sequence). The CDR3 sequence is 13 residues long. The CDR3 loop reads CASRSPDRVEQFF. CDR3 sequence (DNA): TGTGCCAGCAGAAGCCCTGACAGGGTCGAGCAGTTCTTC.

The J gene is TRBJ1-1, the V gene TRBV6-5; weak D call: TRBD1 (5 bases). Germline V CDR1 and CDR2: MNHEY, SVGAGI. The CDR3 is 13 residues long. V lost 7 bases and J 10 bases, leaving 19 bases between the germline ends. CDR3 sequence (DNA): TGTGCCAGCACACGGATCGGGGCAGGATCAGCTTTCTTT. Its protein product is CASTRIGAGSAFF.

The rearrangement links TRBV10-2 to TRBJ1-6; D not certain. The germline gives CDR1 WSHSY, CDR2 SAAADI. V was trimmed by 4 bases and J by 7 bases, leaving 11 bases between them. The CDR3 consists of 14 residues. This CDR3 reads CASSVGVENSPLHF. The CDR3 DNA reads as TGCGCCAGCAGTGTCGGGGTTGAGAATTCACCCCTCCACTTT.

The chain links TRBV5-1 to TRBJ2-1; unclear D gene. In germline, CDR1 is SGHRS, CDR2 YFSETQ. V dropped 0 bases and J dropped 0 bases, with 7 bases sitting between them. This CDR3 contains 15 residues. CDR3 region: CASSLAGNSYNEQFF. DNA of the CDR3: TGCGCCAGCAGCTTGGCTGGAAACTCCTACAATGAGCAGTTCTTC. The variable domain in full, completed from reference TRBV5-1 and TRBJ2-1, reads KAGVTQTPRYLIKTRGQQVTLSCSPISGHRSVSWYQQTPGQGLQFLFEYFSETQRNKGNFPGRFSGRQFSNSRSEMNVSTLELGDSALYLCASSLAGNSYNEQFFGPGTRLTVL.

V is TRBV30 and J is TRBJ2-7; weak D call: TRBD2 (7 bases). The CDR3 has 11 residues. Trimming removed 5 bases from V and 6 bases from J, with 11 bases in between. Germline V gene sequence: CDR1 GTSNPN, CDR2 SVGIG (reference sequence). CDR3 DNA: TGTGCCTGGGCTAGGGGGGGCGAGCAGTACTTC. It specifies CAWARGGEQYF.

Here the CDR3 reads CASTMKQGWYGYTF. The CDR3 DNA is TGTGCCAGCACAATGAAACAGGGTTGGTATGGCTACACCTTC. The V and J genes are TRBV5-5 and TRBJ1-2, with a tentative D call TRBD1 (6 bases). Germline CDR1 SGHKS, CDR2 YYEKEE (reference sequence). CDR3 length equals 14 residues. V lost 6 bases, J lost 5 bases, and 17 bases lay in between.

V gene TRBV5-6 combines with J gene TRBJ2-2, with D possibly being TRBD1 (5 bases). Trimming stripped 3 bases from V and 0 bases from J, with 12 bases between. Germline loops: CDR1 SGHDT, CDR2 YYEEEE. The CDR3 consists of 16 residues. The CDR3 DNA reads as TGTGCCAGCAGCTCCTCGGGCAGGGCGAACACCGGGGAGCTGTTTTTT. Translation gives CASSSSGRANTGELFF.

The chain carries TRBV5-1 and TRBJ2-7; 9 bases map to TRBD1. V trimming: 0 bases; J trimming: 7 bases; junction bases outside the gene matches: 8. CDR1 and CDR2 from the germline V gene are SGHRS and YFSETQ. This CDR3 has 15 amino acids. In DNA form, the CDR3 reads TGCGCCAGCAGCTTGGCCGGGACAGGGATTAAGGAGCAGTACTTC. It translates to CASSLAGTGIKEQYF.

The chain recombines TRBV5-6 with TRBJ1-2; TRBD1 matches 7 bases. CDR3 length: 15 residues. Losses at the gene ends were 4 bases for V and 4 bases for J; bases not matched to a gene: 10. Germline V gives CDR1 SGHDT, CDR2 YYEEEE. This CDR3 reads CASSQKGALFYGYTF. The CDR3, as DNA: TGTGCCAGCAGCCAAAAGGGGGCTCTCTTCTATGGCTACACCTTC. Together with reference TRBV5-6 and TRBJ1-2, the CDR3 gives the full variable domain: DAGVTQSPTHLIKTRGQQVTLRCSPKSGHDTVSWYQQALGQGPQFIFQYYEEEERQRGNFPDRFSGHQFPNYSSELNVNALLLGDSALYLCASSQKGALFYGYTFGSGTRLTVV.

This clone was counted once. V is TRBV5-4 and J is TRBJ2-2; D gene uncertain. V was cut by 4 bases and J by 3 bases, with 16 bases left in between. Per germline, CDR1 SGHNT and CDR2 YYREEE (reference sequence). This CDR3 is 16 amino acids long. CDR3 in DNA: TGTGCCAGCAGCCCTACACAAGGTGGGGACACCGGGGAGCTGTTTTTT. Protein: CASSPTQGGDTGELFF.

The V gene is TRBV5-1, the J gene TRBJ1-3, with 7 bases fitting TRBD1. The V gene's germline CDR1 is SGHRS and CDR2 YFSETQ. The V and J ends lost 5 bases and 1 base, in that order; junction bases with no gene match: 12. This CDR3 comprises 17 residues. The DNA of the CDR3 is TGCGCCAGCAGTATGTTTTCGTCGACAGGGTCTGGAAACACCATATATTTT. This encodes CASSMFSSTGSGNTIYF.

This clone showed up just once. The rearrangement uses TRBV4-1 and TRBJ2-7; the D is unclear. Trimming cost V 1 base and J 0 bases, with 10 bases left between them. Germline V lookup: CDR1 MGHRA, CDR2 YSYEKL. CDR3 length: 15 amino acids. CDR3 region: CASSQGHGASYEQYF. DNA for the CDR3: TGCGCCAGCAGCCAAGGGCACGGAGCCTCCTACGAGCAGTACTTC.